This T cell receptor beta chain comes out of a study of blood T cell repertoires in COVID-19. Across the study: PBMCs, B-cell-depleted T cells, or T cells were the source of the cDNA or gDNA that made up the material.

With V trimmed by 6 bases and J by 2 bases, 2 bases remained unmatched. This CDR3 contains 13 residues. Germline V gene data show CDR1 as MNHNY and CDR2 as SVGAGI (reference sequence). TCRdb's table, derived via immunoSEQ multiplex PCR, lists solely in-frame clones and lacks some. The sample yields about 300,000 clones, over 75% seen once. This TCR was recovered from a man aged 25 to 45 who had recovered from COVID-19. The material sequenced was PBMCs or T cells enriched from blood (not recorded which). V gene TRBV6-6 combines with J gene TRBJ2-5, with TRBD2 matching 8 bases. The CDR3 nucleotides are TGTGCCAGCAGAGGACTAGCACAAGAGACCCAGTACTTC. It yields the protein CASRGLAQETQYF.